Shown below are 19 T cell receptor beta chains from a single sample sequenced in a study of blood T cell repertoires in COVID-19. Only in-frame clones appear in the TCRdb table, and some are missing; sequencing was by immunoSEQ multiplex PCR. The table shows roughly 250,000 clones, with about four fifths occurring only once. Sequencing used peripheral blood. These receptors were collected from a person aged 65-85 years with COVID-19, enrolled during active disease.

V is TRBV9 and J is TRBJ1-3, with D perhaps matching TRBD1 (5 bases). There are 15 residues in the CDR3. Trimming took off 5 bases at V and 4 bases at J, with 16 bases between the two ends. From germline, CDR1 is SGDLS and CDR2 YYNGEE. The CDR3 bases are TGTGCCAGCAGTGGGGGGGGACCATCGGGAAACACCATATATTTT. Its protein is CASSGGGPSGNTIYF.

The chain employs TRBV6-5 and TRBJ2-7; D gene uncertain. The germline gives CDR1 MNHEY, CDR2 SVGAGI. V was clipped by 7 bases and J by 1 base, with 11 bases between them. CDR3 length: 13 residues. The CDR3 DNA is TGTGCCAGCACACTAACCGGTTCCTACGAGCAGTACTTC. Its protein is CASTLTGSYEQYF.

The V call is TRBV3-1 (or the pseudogene TRBV3-2), the J call TRBJ2-3; D unresolved. Germline loops: CDR1 LGHDT, CDR2 YNNKEL (reference sequence). Trimming pared 1 base from V and 2 bases from J, leaving 10 bases between. This CDR3 contains 15 residues. CDR3 coding DNA: TGTGCCAGCAGCCAAGGGCGGTTCCCCACAGATACGCAGTATTTT. Amino acid sequence: CASSQGRFPTDTQYF.

To note about this clone: Other nucleotide sequences in the sample specify the same CDR3. The rearrangement links TRBV5-1 to TRBJ2-3, with D tentatively TRBD1 (6 bases). Germline V gene lookup returns CDR1 SGHRS and CDR2 YFSETQ. The CDR3 is 15 residues long. Between the trimmed V and J ends, which lost 1 base and 1 base, there was a span of 10 bases. CDR3: CASSLRGLGTDTQYF. The DNA of the CDR3 is TGCGCCAGCAGCTTGAGGGGGTTAGGCACAGATACGCAGTATTTT.

The chain employs TRBV19 and TRBJ2-3; 10 bases map to TRBD2. The CDR3 is 15 residues long. Germline trimming cut 5 bases from V and 0 bases from J; bases unmatched to any gene: 2. Germline CDR1 and CDR2: LNHDA and SQIVND (reference sequence). The CDR3 is CASSLLAGSTDTQYF. The CDR3 DNA sequence: TGTGCCAGTAGTCTACTAGCGGGAAGCACAGATACGCAGTATTTT.

The chain joins TRBV9 to TRBJ2-7; the match to TRBD2 covers 7 bases. This CDR3 spans 16 amino acids. J gave up 5 bases and V 3 bases, and 14 bases lay outside the gene matches. From germline, CDR1 is SGDLS and CDR2 YYNGEE. This chain's CDR3 is CASSADRGLGLNEQYF. The CDR3 region has the DNA TGTGCCAGCAGCGCCGATAGAGGACTAGGGTTGAACGAGCAGTACTTC.

The V gene is TRBV5-1, the J gene TRBJ2-2; D not resolved. V gave up 1 base and J gave up 0 bases, with 4 bases separating them. The CDR3 length is 14 residues. Germline assignment: CDR1 SGHRS and CDR2 YFSETQ. CDR3 sequence (DNA): TGCGCCAGCAGCTTGTTAGCGAACACCGGGGAGCTGTTTTTT. Translation gives CASSLLANTGELFF.

The chain recombines TRBV6-2 or TRBV6-3 with TRBJ1-5; TRBD1 aligns across 8 bases. Germline CDR1 reads MNHEY; CDR2 reads SVGEGT. The CDR3 spans 18 residues. The ends lost 5 bases at V and 0 bases at J; junction bases unmatched: 12. CDR3 nucleotide sequence: TGTGCCAGCAGTCAGATTCTCCGGACAGGGTATAGCAATCAGCCCCAGCATTTT. This translates into CASSQILRTGYSNQPQHF.

This chain uses TRBV9 with TRBJ2-7; D might be TRBD2 (6 bases). V lost 0 bases, J lost 7 bases, and 8 bases lay in between. CDR3 length equals 12 residues. Per germline, CDR1 SGDLS and CDR2 YYNGEE. CDR3 DNA sequence: TGTGCCAGCAGCGTAGAAGGGAGGGAGCAGTACTTC. Its translation: CASSVEGREQYF.

This clone occurred once. The chain uses TRBV5-4 and TRBJ2-5; 9 positions agree with TRBD2. This CDR3 is 15 amino acids long. Trimming removed 4 bases from V and 4 bases from J; junction bases left unmatched: 8. Germline-derived CDR1 and CDR2 are SGHNT and YYREEE (reference sequence). The CDR3 spells CASSPRGGVRETQYF. CDR3 DNA: TGTGCCAGCAGCCCGCGGGGGGGAGTAAGAGAGACCCAGTACTTC.

V gene TRBV5-6 combines with J gene TRBJ2-5, with a weak D call TRBD1 (6 bases). The CDR3 sequence is 14 residues long. V shed 2 bases and J shed 4 bases, with 12 bases lying between them. Germline V gene sequence: CDR1 SGHDT, CDR2 YYEEEE. The CDR3 here is CASSLQGPGETQYF. DNA for the CDR3: TGTGCCAGCAGCTTACAGGGCCCCGGAGAGACCCAGTACTTC.

The gene calls are TRBV24-1 and TRBJ2-2; possibly TRBD1 for D (5 bases). Looked up from germline, CDR1 is KGHDR and CDR2 is SFDVKD. The length of the CDR3 is 14 residues. Trimming took 8 bases from V and 4 from J, leaving 13 bases between them. The CDR3 region is CATMVRDGTGELFF. In DNA form, the CDR3 reads TGTGCCACCATGGTCAGGGATGGCACCGGGGAGCTGTTTTTT.

The chain employs TRBV11-1 and TRBJ2-7; no reliable D call. Trimming pared 1 base from V and 0 bases from J, leaving 13 bases between. The CDR3 spans 16 residues. Germline CDR1 is SGHAT and CDR2 is FQDESV (reference sequence). The CDR3 DNA reads as TGTGCCAGCAGCTTAGGTCGGTTCTCGAACTCCTACGAGCAGTACTTC. Translated: CASSLGRFSNSYEQYF.

The chain combines TRBV21-1 with TRBJ1-4. TRBV21-1 corresponds to a pseudogene. The CDR3 is 14 amino acids. Written as DNA, the CDR3 is TGTGCCAGCAGCCCACGGAGGGGCCTTGAAAAACTGTTTTTT. Encoded protein: CASSPRRGLEKLFF.

The gene calls are TRBV29-1 and TRBJ1-5; 10 nucleotides line up with TRBD1. With 4 bases clipped from V and 6 bases from J, the junction kept 6 bases outside the gene matches. The germline V gene encodes CDR1 SQVTM and CDR2 ANQGSEA. The CDR3 length is 14 residues. In nucleotides, the CDR3 is TGCAGCGTTGGAGGGGACAGGGGAAGTCAGCCCCAGCATTTT. It encodes CSVGGDRGSQPQHF.

In this sample, this clone turned up a few times. The chain recombines TRBV2 with TRBJ2-1; D uncertain. Trimming removed 4 bases at V and 6 bases at J, with 13 bases between. Germline-derived CDR1 and CDR2 are SNHLY and FYNNEI. The CDR3 runs to 14 residues. This CDR3 reads CASSGIRSGNEQFF. In DNA, the CDR3 is TGTGCCAGCAGTGGAATTCGGTCAGGCAATGAGCAGTTCTTC.

The chain has TRBV11-2 and TRBJ2-5, with a weak D call TRBD2 (6 bases). The CDR3 is 15 residues long. The V gene's germline CDR1 is SGHAT and CDR2 FQNNGV. Trimming left V 5 bases short and J 5 bases short, with 18 bases between. The CDR3, as DNA: TGTGCCAGCAGCCCAGCGGGCCAGAATCGGGAGACCCAGTACTTC. This codes for CASSPAGQNRETQYF.

The chain links TRBV21-1 to TRBJ2-1; TRBD1, the table's D call, was not compared with the DNA. TRBV21-1 is described as a pseudogene. CDR3 length: 15 amino acids. The CDR3 nucleotides read TGTGCCAGCAGCAAAGTTCAGGGCTCCTACAATGAGCAGTTCTTC. Protein: CASSKVQGSYNEQFF.

The chain links TRBV11-2 to TRBJ2-2; 10 nucleotides line up with TRBD2. The CDR3 consists of 15 residues. The germline V gene has CDR1 SGHAT and CDR2 FQNNGV. V was clipped by 5 bases and J by 7 bases; unmatched bases: 7. The DNA of the CDR3 is TGTGCCAGCAGCCCCCTAGCGGGAGAGGGCGGGGAGCTGTTTTTT. Translation gives CASSPLAGEGGELFF. The variable domain in full, with the rest retrieved from reference TRBV11-2 and TRBJ2-2, is EAGVAQSPRYKIIEKRQSVAFWCNPISGHATLYWYQQILGQGPKLLIQFQNNGVVDDSQLPKDRFSAERLKGVDSTLKIQPAKLEDSAVYLCASSPLAGEGGELFFGEGSRLTVL.